The 7 T cell receptor beta chains below were found in one sample sequenced in a study. TCRdb analysed the 5' RACE reads with MiXCR anew, one entry per CDR3 protein. The table has over 10,000 distinct CDR3 sequences, around 22% seen once; the top ten hold 3% to 3.5%. Specimen: naive CD4+ T cells sorted from blood. The subset is: naive CD4+ T cells, CD4+CD45RA+CD25-. Source of these receptors: a female donor with breast cancer.

This rearrangement joins TRBV11-2 to TRBJ2-3; D gene unclear. Germline V gene data show CDR1 as SGHAT and CDR2 as FQNNGV. The CDR3 runs to 12 residues. The V end lost 2 bases, the J end lost 4 bases, and 4 bases lay between the germline ends. In nucleotides, the CDR3 is TGTGCCAGCAGCTTAAGGTCAGATACGCAGTATTTT. Amino acids: CASSLRSDTQYF.

Concerning this clonotype: One base away lies a much larger clone, so this may be a sequencing read error. The V gene is TRBV6-6, the J gene TRBJ1-3, with D maybe TRBD1 (5 bases). The V gene lost 7 bases and the J gene lost 7 bases, with 14 bases spanning the gap. Germline CDR1 and CDR2: MNHNY and SVGAGI (reference sequence). The CDR3 sequence is 13 residues long. The CDR3 protein is CASMGTAVNTIYF. In DNA, the CDR3 is TGTGCCAGCATGGGGACGGCGGTGAACACCATATATTTT.

To note about this clonotype: One end of the junction fails to match germline, which may point to a read error. The chain links TRBV29-1 to TRBJ2-7; D gene unclear. This CDR3 is built from 14 residues. Germline V lookup: CDR1 SQVTM, CDR2 ANQGSEA. CDR3 loop: CGVFGPQTSYEQYF. CDR3 in DNA: TGCGGCGTTTTCGGACCACAGACCTCCTACGAGCAGTACTTC.

Judged by abundance, this clonotype is medium-sized. J is TRBJ2-4 and V is TRBV6-1; 9 bases align to TRBD2. V shed 2 bases and J 1 base; nucleotides not matched to a gene: 12. The CDR3 sequence is 19 residues long. CDR1 and CDR2 from the germline V gene are MNHNS and SASEGT. The DNA for the CDR3 is TGTGCCAGCAGTGAACCGGCTAGCGGGGCGGCCCGGGCCAAAAACATTCAGTACTTC. It specifies CASSEPASGAARAKNIQYF.

In this sample, this clonotype turned up many times. The CDR3 here is CAISESGVGSYNEQFF. The DNA of the CDR3 is TGTGCCATCAGTGAGTCCGGGGTAGGGTCCTACAATGAGCAGTTCTTC. The chain carries TRBV10-3 and TRBJ2-1; TRBD2 might be the D (5 bases). CDR1 is ENHRY, CDR2 SYGVKD, per germline. The CDR3 is made up of 16 amino acids. V was clipped by 0 bases and J by 1 base, with 10 bases between them.

This clonotype came up many times. V is TRBV20-1 and J is TRBJ1-1; tentative D call: TRBD1 (5 bases). With 0 bases removed from V and 3 bases from J, the gap between germline ends came to 14 bases. Germline V gene sequence: CDR1 DFQATT, CDR2 SNEGSKA (reference sequence). This CDR3 is 15 amino acids long. CDR3 amino acids: CSARDLWGGYTEAFF. CDR3 in DNA: TGCAGTGCTAGAGATCTTTGGGGGGGGTACACTGAAGCTTTCTTT.

This clonotype was recorded only once. One junction end does not reproduce the germline sequence, and a read error may be involved. The V and J genes are TRBV15 and TRBJ2-3, with 7 bases aligning to TRBD2. Germline V CDR1 and CDR2: LNHNV, YYDKDF (reference sequence). This CDR3 region has 14 residues. For the CDR3, the DNA is TGTGCCTCCGGAGGAGCGGGATCCGCAGATGCGCAGTATTTT. The encoded protein is CASGGAGSADAQYF. Based on the CDR3 plus reference TRBV15 and TRBJ2-3, the full variable domain is DAMVIQNPRYQVTQFGKPVTLSCSQTLNHNVMYWYQQKSSQAPKLLFHYYDKDFNNEADTPDNFQSRRPNTSFCFLDIRSPGLGDTAMYLCASGGAGSADAQYFGPGTRLTVL.